Shown below are 27 T cell receptor beta chains from a single sample sequenced in a study of cytomegalovirus exposure and HLA in healthy donors. PCR amplification relied on 60 Vbeta primers (plus 13 Jbeta primers). Data came from immunoSEQ multiplex PCR; TCRdb stores just in-frame clones and leaves some out. Altogether 150,000 to 200,000 clones are present, more than 65% being singletons, with the ten largest covering approximately 4.6%. What was sequenced was PBMCs. The receptors were gathered from a young man in good health and CMV-seropositive.

The CDR3 DNA sequence: TGTGCCAGCAGCTTATCCGGTAGCGGGACAACAGATACGCAGTATTTT. This codes for CASSLSGSGTTDTQYF. The V and J genes are TRBV7-2 and TRBJ2-3; 8 nucleotides agree with TRBD2. Germline V gives CDR1 SGHTA, CDR2 FQGNSA. The CDR3 totals 16 residues. Losses at the gene ends were 2 bases for V and 3 bases for J; bases not matched to a gene: 7.

The J gene is TRBJ2-2, the V gene TRBV7-3, with D tentatively TRBD2 (5 bases). Between the trimmed V and J ends, which lost 2 bases and 0 bases, there was a span of 7 bases. The CDR3 length is 15 residues. Per germline, CDR1 SGHTA and CDR2 FQGTGA. The CDR3 DNA sequence: TGTGCCAGCAGCTTAGCCGGGACGAACACCGGGGAGCTGTTTTTT. Translated: CASSLAGTNTGELFF. Full variable domain (missing parts from reference TRBV7-3 and TRBJ2-2): GAGVSQTPSNKVTEKGKYVELRCDPISGHTALYWYRQSLGQGPEFLIYFQGTGAADDSGLPNDRFFAVRPEGSVSTLKIQRTERGDSAVYLCASSLAGTNTGELFFGEGSRLTVL.

Of note for this clone: The sample has other DNA sequences that encode this CDR3 too. The chain uses TRBV10-3 and TRBJ1-1; TRBD1 agrees at 9 bases. The germline CDR1 and CDR2 sequences are ENHRY and SYGVKD. The V and J ends lost 6 bases and 5 bases, in that order; junction bases with no gene match: 10. There are 15 residues in the CDR3. CDR3: CAISRQGGQNTEAFF. The CDR3 DNA reads TGTGCCATCAGCAGACAGGGGGGACAGAATACTGAAGCTTTCTTT.

The chain recombines TRBV4-2 with TRBJ1-5; weak D call: TRBD1 (5 bases). The germline CDR1 and CDR2 sequences are LGHNA and YNFKEQ. V was pared by 6 bases and J by 3 bases, with 12 bases between. The CDR3 contains 14 residues. CDR3 sequence reads: CASSRDSYNQPQHF. The CDR3 DNA reads TGTGCCAGCAGTCGTGACAGTTACAATCAGCCCCAGCATTTT.

This chain connects TRBV4-2 to TRBJ2-1; TRBD2 agrees at 11 bases. CDR3 length: 20 residues. Per the germline V gene, CDR1 is LGHNA and CDR2 is YNFKEQ. Trimming took 0 bases from V and 6 from J; bases not matched to a gene: 16. The CDR3 region is CASSQEPPGGASGGSNEQFF. The DNA for the CDR3 is TGTGCCAGCAGCCAAGAGCCCCCCGGGGGAGCTAGCGGGGGGAGCAATGAGCAGTTCTTC.

V is TRBV6-5 and J is TRBJ2-4; no clear D gene. The CDR3 totals 14 residues. Germline V lookup: CDR1 MNHEY, CDR2 SVGAGI. V lost 6 bases to trimming and J lost 2 bases, with 11 bases between them. In nucleotides, the CDR3 is TGTGCCAGCAGCCCAAGCTTACCCAAAAACATTCAGTACTTC. The encoded protein is CASSPSLPKNIQYF.

V gene TRBV28 combines with J gene TRBJ2-3, with D possibly being TRBD2 (6 bases). The CDR3 has 15 residues. Trimming took off 8 bases at V and 1 base at J, with 16 bases between the two ends. Germline V gene sequence: CDR1 MDHEN, CDR2 SYDVKM. The CDR3 bases are TGTGCCAGCCTCCCGGGTGGCGGGGGCACAGATACGCAGTATTTT. Protein sequence: CASLPGGGGTDTQYF.

The chain couples TRBV5-1 to TRBJ2-7; TRBD1 is a possible D gene (7 bases). Germline V gene lookup returns CDR1 SGHRS and CDR2 YFSETQ. CDR3 size: 14 residues. Trimming shortened V by 4 bases and J by 2 bases, and 13 bases separated the two germline ends. CDR3 protein: CASSPAGQTYEQYV. DNA of the CDR3: TGCGCCAGCAGCCCCGCGGGACAGACCTACGAGCAGTACGTC.

This clone was recorded only once. The rearrangement joins TRBV27 to TRBJ1-4, with 8 positions matching TRBD1. The J segment lost 7 bases and the V segment lost 5 bases, leaving 6 bases of the junction unmatched. Germline assignment: CDR1 MNHEY and CDR2 SMNVEV (reference sequence). This CDR3 has 14 amino acids. The CDR3 protein is CASSRRGPGEKLFF. In nucleotides, the CDR3 is TGTGCCAGCAGTCGCAGGGGGCCGGGTGAAAAACTGTTTTTT.

The chain recombines TRBV7-2 with TRBJ2-1; D perhaps matches TRBD1 (6 bases). The CDR3 contains 16 residues. V was clipped by 0 bases and J by 2 bases, with 11 bases between them. Germline V gene data show CDR1 as SGHTA and CDR2 as FQGNSA. CDR3 in amino acids: CASSLASRGPYNEQFF. Here the CDR3 DNA reads TGTGCCAGCAGCTTAGCGTCCAGGGGCCCCTACAATGAGCAGTTCTTC.

The V call is TRBV5-8, the J call TRBJ2-5; 7 nucleotides agree with TRBD1. The germline gives CDR1 SGHTS, CDR2 YDEGEE. The CDR3 is 17 amino acids. The ends lost 4 bases at V and 4 bases at J; junction bases unmatched: 16. CDR3 amino acids: CASSTPPGQSSRETQYF. In DNA form, the CDR3 reads TGTGCCAGCAGCACCCCTCCGGGACAGTCGTCGCGAGAGACCCAGTACTTC. Full variable domain (remainder filled in from reference TRBV5-8 and TRBJ2-5): EAGVTQSPTHLIKTRGQQATLRCSPISGHTSVYWYQQALGLGLQFLLWYDEGEERNRGNFPPRFSGRQFPNYSSELNVNALELEDSALYLCASSTPPGQSSRETQYFGPGTRLLVL.

The rearrangement links TRBV7-9 to TRBJ2-1; 9 nucleotides align to TRBD1. CDR1 and CDR2 from the germline V gene are SEHNR and FQNEAQ (reference sequence). This CDR3 comprises 11 residues. The trim removed 11 bases at V and 6 bases at J, leaving 2 bases unmatched. CDR3 loop: CAQDRGNEQFF. CDR3 coding DNA: TGTGCCCAGGACAGGGGCAATGAGCAGTTCTTC.

The genes are TRBV15 and TRBJ1-2; tentatively, D is TRBD1 (6 bases). CDR3 length equals 15 residues. V lost 5 bases and J lost 2, with 15 bases in between. Germline V gene sequence: CDR1 LNHNV, CDR2 YYDKDF (reference sequence). The CDR3 sequence: CATSLGQGLNYGYTF. CDR3 in DNA: TGTGCCACCAGCCTCGGGCAGGGGCTCAACTATGGCTACACCTTC.

The chain has TRBV7-6 and TRBJ2-1; 7 nucleotides agree with TRBD2. V lost 2 bases and J lost 0; bases outside the gene matches: 4. Germline CDR1 reads SGHVS; CDR2 reads FNYEAQ. The CDR3 runs to 16 residues. Here the CDR3 reads CASSLTSDSSYNEQFF. The DNA of the CDR3 is TGTGCCAGCAGCTTAACTAGCGACAGCTCCTACAATGAGCAGTTCTTC.

The chain uses TRBV7-9 and TRBJ2-6, with 7 bases aligning to TRBD2. The CDR3 totals 16 residues. The germline CDR1 and CDR2 sequences are SEHNR and FQNEAQ (reference sequence). The V segment lost 4 bases and the J segment 4 bases; nucleotides outside the gene matches: 7. This CDR3 is CASSSGAGSGANVLTF. CDR3 sequence (DNA): TGTGCCAGCAGCTCGGGAGCGGGGTCCGGGGCCAACGTCCTGACTTTC.

V usage is TRBV5-1 and J usage is TRBJ2-1; 7 bases are a match to TRBD1. V lost 5 bases, J lost 3 bases, and 8 bases stayed unmatched. The CDR3 has 15 amino acids. From germline, CDR1 is SGHRS and CDR2 YFSETQ. The CDR3 region is CASRSPRQGYNEQFF. The CDR3 region has the DNA TGCGCCAGCAGATCCCCGAGACAGGGCTACAATGAGCAGTTCTTC. Full variable domain (missing parts from reference TRBV5-1 and TRBJ2-1): KAGVTQTPRYLIKTRGQQVTLSCSPISGHRSVSWYQQTPGQGLQFLFEYFSETQRNKGNFPGRFSGRQFSNSRSEMNVSTLELGDSALYLCASRSPRQGYNEQFFGPGTRLTVL.

The rearrangement joins TRBV19 to TRBJ2-2; 8 bases align to TRBD1. Germline V lookup: CDR1 LNHDA, CDR2 SQIVND (reference sequence). The V segment lost 0 bases and the J segment 3 bases; nucleotides outside the gene matches: 6. This CDR3 comprises 17 residues. In DNA form, the CDR3 reads TGTGCCAGTAGTATAGACCGGGACAGGCACCACACCGGGGAGCTGTTTTTT. Amino acids: CASSIDRDRHHTGELFF.

The chain combines TRBV6-6 with TRBJ1-1; TRBD1 agrees at 8 bases. This CDR3 is built from 14 residues. With V trimmed by 5 bases and J by 1 base, 3 bases remained unmatched. Germline CDR1 reads MNHNY; CDR2 reads SVGAGI (reference sequence). For the CDR3, the DNA is TGTGCCAGCAGTCGGGACAGGACGAACACTGAAGCTTTCTTT. Protein: CASSRDRTNTEAFF.

In this sample, this clone turned up a few times. The chain couples TRBV30 to TRBJ1-5, with a tentative D call TRBD1 (6 bases). This CDR3 has 14 residues. Trimming removed 5 bases from V and 4 bases from J, with 15 bases in between. Germline assignment: CDR1 GTSNPN and CDR2 SVGIG (reference sequence). CDR3 loop: CAWSESRGNQPQHF. DNA of the CDR3: TGTGCCTGGTCTGAGAGCAGGGGAAATCAGCCCCAGCATTTT. The variable domain in full, with the rest retrieved from reference TRBV30 and TRBJ1-5, is SQTIHQWPATLVQPVGSPLSLECTVEGTSNPNLYWYRQAAGRGLQLLFYSVGIGQISSEVPQNLSASRPQDRQFILSSKKLLLSDSGFYLCAWSESRGNQPQHFGDGTRLSIL.

The chain is built from TRBV9 and TRBJ2-3; D perhaps matches TRBD1 (6 bases). The germline V gene encodes CDR1 SGDLS and CDR2 YYNGEE. With 0 bases removed from V and 0 bases from J, the gap between germline ends came to 8 bases. The CDR3 sequence is 15 residues long. DNA of the CDR3: TGTGCCAGCAGCGTAGGGACAGTTAGCACAGATACGCAGTATTTT. The encoded protein is CASSVGTVSTDTQYF.

V gene TRBV4-2 combines with J gene TRBJ2-3, with TRBD2 identical over 7 bases. Germline trimming cut 0 bases from V and 5 bases from J; bases unmatched to any gene: 8. The CDR3 spans 16 residues. Germline-derived CDR1 and CDR2 are LGHNA and YNFKEQ. CDR3 bases: TGTGCCAGCAGCCAAGAGACCAGCGGGGCTTTAGATACGCAGTATTTT. Its translation is CASSQETSGALDTQYF.

The chain couples TRBV18 to TRBJ2-3; 9 nucleotides agree with TRBD1. In germline, CDR1 is KGHSH, CDR2 LQKENI. With 2 bases clipped from V and 4 bases from J, the junction kept 4 bases outside the gene matches. The CDR3 sequence is 15 residues long. The CDR3 DNA reads TGTGCCAGCTCACCAAGGGACAGGGCTTCAGATACGCAGTATTTT. Encoded protein: CASSPRDRASDTQYF.

The V call is TRBV27, the J call TRBJ2-3, with 12 bases lining up with TRBD2. Trimming took 7 bases from V and 5 from J; bases not matched to a gene: 4. Germline assignment: CDR1 MNHEY and CDR2 SMNVEV (reference sequence). The CDR3 is made up of 14 amino acids. The CDR3 DNA sequence: TGTGCCAGCAACCTAGCGGGAGGGGTAGATACGCAGTATTTT. This sequence encodes CASNLAGGVDTQYF.

The rearrangement joins TRBV28 to TRBJ1-2; D possibly corresponds to TRBD1 (5 bases). Looked up from germline, CDR1 is MDHEN and CDR2 is SYDVKM. The length of the CDR3 is 13 residues. Trimming removed 5 bases at V and 5 bases at J, with 12 bases between. This CDR3 is CASSNRLGYGYTF. CDR3 nucleotide sequence: TGTGCCAGCAGTAACAGGCTGGGATATGGCTACACCTTC.

In this sample, this clone turned up a few times. The chain uses TRBV5-6 and TRBJ2-2, with TRBD1 identical over 10 bases. CDR1 and CDR2 from the germline V gene are SGHDT and YYEEEE. V gave up 0 bases and J gave up 3 bases; unmatched junction bases: 5. This CDR3 is built from 17 residues. The CDR3 protein is CASSLVTGGVDTGELFF. The DNA of the CDR3 is TGTGCCAGCAGCTTGGTGACAGGGGGCGTCGACACCGGGGAGCTGTTTTTT.

This clone was counted only a few times. The chain carries TRBV6-1 and TRBJ2-3; TRBD2 matches at 8 bases. CDR1 MNHNS and CDR2 SASEGT come from the germline V gene. There are 16 residues in the CDR3. Trimming took 1 base from V and 3 from J; bases not matched to a gene: 6. CDR3: CASSEEVAGYTDTQYF. Written as DNA, the CDR3 is TGTGCCAGCAGTGAAGAAGTAGCGGGGTATACAGATACGCAGTATTTT.

The genes are TRBV28 and TRBJ2-7; no definite D call. The germline CDR1 and CDR2 sequences are MDHEN and SYDVKM. The CDR3 spans 16 residues. The V and J ends lost 6 bases and 2 bases respectively, with 20 bases between them. CDR3 amino acids: CASSGLGNSKPYEQYV. The CDR3 DNA reads as TGTGCCAGCAGCGGCTTAGGTAACAGTAAACCCTACGAGCAGTACGTC.